Following are 4 T cell receptor beta chains from one sample sequenced in a study of cytomegalovirus exposure and HLA in healthy donors. The PCR employed 60 Vbeta primers together with 13 Jbeta primers. Some clones are missing from TCRdb's copy, which holds only in-frame ones; the method was immunoSEQ multiplex PCR. In the table there are about 110,000 clones, approximately 80% of which are singletons. The source material was PBMCs. Receptors originate from a human donor in good health.

This clone has only a few counts. This chain joins TRBV14 and TRBJ2-7; 9 nucleotides agree with TRBD1. The length of the CDR3 is 12 residues. Trimming removed 3 bases from V and 8 bases from J; junction bases left unmatched: 2. From germline, CDR1 is SGHDN and CDR2 FVKESK. CDR3 nucleotide sequence: TGTGCCAGCAGCCAGGGACAGGGAAAGCAGTACTTC. Translated, it gives CASSQGQGKQYF.

This clone has a handful of counts. The chain has TRBV7-9 and TRBJ2-1; TRBD1 matches 11 bases. The CDR3 covers 15 residues. Germline V CDR1 and CDR2: SEHNR, FQNEAQ (reference sequence). Germline trimming cut 1 base from V and 8 bases from J; bases unmatched to any gene: 4. In DNA, the CDR3 is TGTGCCAGCAGCTTAGGGACAGGGGGCCCGGATGAGCAGTTCTTC. Translation gives CASSLGTGGPDEQFF.

CDR3 region: CASSLDPSPQGAQYF. In nucleotides, the CDR3 is TGCGCCAGCAGCTTGGACCCTTCACCCCAGGGGGCCCAGTACTTC. The chain has TRBV5-1 and TRBJ2-5; 7 bases agree with TRBD1. V was clipped by 0 bases and J by 9 bases; unmatched bases: 11. The germline CDR1 and CDR2 sequences are SGHRS and YFSETQ. This CDR3 comprises 15 residues.

This clone was seen only a few times. This sequence joins TRBV2 and TRBJ1-1; a possible D gene is TRBD1 (6 bases). Germline CDR1 is SNHLY and CDR2 is FYNNEI. This CDR3 region has 13 residues. Trimming took 6 bases from V and 3 from J, leaving 11 bases between them. The CDR3 here is CASRTGTYTEAFF. In DNA, the CDR3 is TGTGCCAGCAGGACAGGCACCTACACTGAAGCTTTCTTT.